One and the same sample provided the 16 T cell receptor beta chains below, sequenced in a study of cytomegalovirus exposure and HLA in healthy donors. Use of 60 Vbeta and 13 Jbeta primers characterized the PCR. The repertoire was sequenced with immunoSEQ multiplex PCR; TCRdb's copy has only in-frame clones and lacks some. The sample lists 140,000 to 150,000 clones, more than 75% seen once, with 2% to 3% in the top ten. Sequencing used PBMCs. Receptors were obtained from a woman in her late teens or twenties in good health and CMV-seropositive.

V is TRBV4-3 and J is TRBJ2-7, with a tentative D call TRBD1 (6 bases). CDR1 is LGHNA, CDR2 YSLEER, per germline. The CDR3 sequence is 14 residues long. V lost 0 bases, J lost 2 bases, and 8 bases lay in between. The CDR3 DNA follows: TGCGCCAGCAGCCAAGATACAGGGACCTACGAGCAGTACTTC. It encodes CASSQDTGTYEQYF.

This clone was found once. The V and J genes are TRBV18 and TRBJ1-6; D not resolved. Looked up from germline, CDR1 is KGHSH and CDR2 is LQKENI. Trimming removed 0 bases from V and 10 bases from J, with 7 bases in between. The CDR3 has 13 residues. The CDR3 region is CASSPPWPSPLHF. In DNA, the CDR3 is TGTGCCAGCTCACCACCGTGGCCCTCACCCCTCCACTTT.

This clone was detected only once. This chain uses TRBV6-4 with TRBJ1-1; 9 bases fit TRBD1. This CDR3 contains 14 residues. Germline V lookup: CDR1 MRHNA, CDR2 SNTAGT. Trimming removed 6 bases from V and 6 bases from J; junction bases left unmatched: 8. The CDR3 loop reads CASRQQGAGSEAFF. DNA for the CDR3: TGTGCCAGCAGGCAACAGGGGGCAGGCTCTGAAGCTTTCTTT.

The chain recombines TRBV30 with TRBJ1-5; 11 bases match TRBD1. The CDR3 has 17 amino acids. Germline V gene lookup returns CDR1 GTSNPN and CDR2 SVGIG (reference sequence). The trim removed 2 bases at V and 3 bases at J, leaving 9 bases unmatched. As DNA, the CDR3 is TGTGCCTGGAGTATCGGGACAGGGGGGGGGAACAATCAGCCCCAGCATTTT. Translating gives CAWSIGTGGGNNQPQHF.

The V and J genes are TRBV10-3 and TRBJ1-2, with 7 bases aligning to TRBD1. The V segment lost 0 bases and the J segment 5 bases; nucleotides outside the gene matches: 9. CDR3 length: 16 residues. Germline V gives CDR1 ENHRY, CDR2 SYGVKD. This CDR3 is CAISESGGGAGYGYTF. The CDR3 nucleotides read TGTGCCATCAGTGAGTCAGGAGGGGGCGCAGGTTATGGCTACACCTTC.

CDR3 in DNA: TGCGCCAGCAGCCAAGAAGGTGGACAGGGGATCAGCACCGGGGAGCTGTTTTTT. Its translation: CASSQEGGQGISTGELFF. V is TRBV4-1 and J is TRBJ2-2; 9 bases map to TRBD1. This CDR3 has 18 residues. V lost 0 bases to trimming and J lost 4 bases; unmatched junction nucleotides: 9. The germline gives CDR1 MGHRA, CDR2 YSYEKL.

V and J are TRBV6-1 and TRBJ1-1; TRBD1 might be the D (5 bases). Per the germline V gene, CDR1 is MNHNS and CDR2 is SASEGT. V was shortened by 0 bases and J by 3 bases, with 11 bases between the two germline ends. The CDR3 runs 15 residues. This CDR3 reads CASSEAGRDDTEAFF. The DNA of the CDR3 is TGTGCCAGCAGTGAAGCGGGCAGGGATGACACTGAAGCTTTCTTT.

This chain connects TRBV7-9 to TRBJ2-2, with D tentatively TRBD2 (5 bases). This CDR3 comprises 15 residues. Germline CDR1 SEHNR, CDR2 FQNEAQ (reference sequence). Trimming removed 1 base from V and 4 bases from J, with 10 bases in between. The CDR3 nucleotides read TGTGCCAGCAGCTTAGACCCGGGATCCACCGGGGAGCTGTTTTTT. Translated: CASSLDPGSTGELFF.

The rearrangement joins TRBV6-5 to TRBJ2-7; D might be TRBD1 (5 bases). V was trimmed by 2 bases and J by 7 bases, leaving 21 bases between them. The CDR3 runs to 16 residues. Germline CDR1 MNHEY, CDR2 SVGAGI. This CDR3 is CASSYGSGNRAREQYF. The CDR3 bases are TGTGCCAGCAGTTACGGTTCAGGGAATAGGGCTAGGGAGCAGTACTTC.

The chain links TRBV15 to TRBJ2-7; 7 bases are a match to TRBD1. The CDR3 runs to 14 residues. CDR1 is LNHNV and CDR2 is YYDKDF in the germline V gene (reference sequence). V was clipped by 3 bases and J by 0 bases; unmatched bases: 2. The CDR3 loop is CATSRTGSSYEQYF. The CDR3, as DNA: TGTGCCACCAGCAGGACAGGGTCCTCCTACGAGCAGTACTTC.

The CDR3 region has the DNA TGTGCCATCGGGTCAGCCGGGACAGGGGAGAACTATGGCTACACCTTC. Translated: CAIGSAGTGENYGYTF. The chain is built from TRBV10-3 and TRBJ1-2; TRBD1 matches 10 bases. Unmatched junction bases numbered 11, after V lost 8 bases and J lost 2 bases. CDR3 length equals 16 residues. Germline assignment: CDR1 ENHRY and CDR2 SYGVKD.

In this sample, this clone turned up once. This chain joins TRBV19 and TRBJ2-2, with 7 bases identical to TRBD1. The CDR3 is 18 residues long. From germline, CDR1 is LNHDA and CDR2 SQIVND (reference sequence). The V segment lost 5 bases and the J segment 0 bases; nucleotides outside the gene matches: 12. CDR3 in amino acids: CASSAKGQAAPNTGELFF. The CDR3 DNA follows: TGTGCCAGTAGTGCCAAAGGACAGGCCGCGCCGAACACCGGGGAGCTGTTTTTT. Based on the CDR3 plus reference TRBV19 and TRBJ2-2, the full variable domain is DGGITQSPKYLFRKEGQNVTLSCEQNLNHDAMYWYRQDPGQGLRLIYYSQIVNDFQKGDIAEGYSVSREKKESFPLTVTSAQKNPTAFYLCASSAKGQAAPNTGELFFGEGSRLTVL.

This chain connects TRBV6-5 to TRBJ2-1, with D perhaps TRBD2 (5 bases). The V end lost 9 bases, the J end lost 7 bases, and 19 bases lay between the germline ends. The CDR3 spans 14 residues. CDR1 MNHEY and CDR2 SVGAGI come from the germline V gene. The CDR3 sequence is CARETDLPGNEQFF. The DNA of the CDR3 is TGTGCCAGAGAAACGGACTTGCCCGGTAATGAGCAGTTCTTC.

This clone appeared a few times. This chain joins TRBV6-5 and TRBJ1-3; 8 bases fit TRBD1. The V and J ends lost 0 bases and 2 bases, in that order; junction bases with no gene match: 3. Germline V gene sequence: CDR1 MNHEY, CDR2 SVGAGI. CDR3 length equals 16 residues. In nucleotides, the CDR3 is TGTGCCAGCAGTTACTCGGACAGGGAACCTGGAAACACCATATATTTT. This gives the protein CASSYSDREPGNTIYF.

CDR3 sequence reads: CASSVSGNGELFF. DNA of the CDR3: TGTGCCAGCAGTGTTAGCGGAAACGGGGAGCTGTTTTTT. The chain employs TRBV2 and TRBJ2-2; tentatively, D is TRBD2 (6 bases). Germline CDR1 and CDR2: SNHLY and FYNNEI. The V end lost 4 bases, the J end lost 7 bases, and 10 bases lay between the germline ends. The CDR3 has 13 residues.

The chain recombines TRBV5-5 with TRBJ1-5, with TRBD1 identical over 10 bases. Losses at the gene ends were 4 bases for V and 6 bases for J; bases not matched to a gene: 7. Germline CDR1 is SGHKS and CDR2 is YYEKEE (reference sequence). The CDR3 consists of 15 residues. Here the CDR3 DNA reads TGTGCCAGCAGCACGGGACAGGGGAGGTTTCAGCCCCAGCATTTT. Translated: CASSTGQGRFQPQHF.